Presented here are 30 T cell receptor beta chains from one specimen sequenced in a study of breast tumors, draining lymph nodes, adjacent tissues. TCRdb recomputed calls from the multiplex PCR reads with MiXCR, one row per CDR3 protein. The sample holds fewer than 200,000 distinct CDR3 sequences; more than 25% are singletons and the top ten take around 4%. The lymph nodes were axillary draining lymph nodes from breast cancer patients. The sample comprised axillary lymph node tissue. The receptors were gathered from a female donor with breast cancer. Some clones in this sample may be carry-over from other donors' samples.

The rearrangement links TRBV9 to TRBJ1-5, with D possibly TRBD1 on 5 matching bases. The CDR3 is 14 residues long. The germline V and J ends were trimmed by 4 bases and 11 bases, with 19 bases remaining between them. The germline CDR1 and CDR2 sequences are SGDLS and YYNGEE. In nucleotides, the CDR3 is TGTGCCAGCAGCCCGTCGGCCAGCAGGGAGACCCAGCATTTT. Protein sequence: CASSPSASRETQHF.

This clonotype was found many times. V is TRBV6-1 and J is TRBJ1-2; D is unclear. The germline CDR1 and CDR2 sequences are MNHNS and SASEGT. The ends were cut back, 2 bases at V and 2 bases at J, with 6 bases in the middle. The CDR3 is made up of 13 amino acids. CDR3 amino acids: CASSERKNYGYTF. CDR3 nucleotide sequence: TGTGCCAGCAGTGAAAGGAAAAACTATGGCTACACCTTC.

This clonotype was seen repeatedly, ten times or more. V and J are TRBV7-9 and TRBJ2-5; 9 bases are a match to TRBD2. The germline V gene encodes CDR1 SEHNR and CDR2 FQNEAQ (reference sequence). The CDR3 loop spans 15 amino acids. V lost 5 bases, J lost 1 base, and 5 bases stayed unmatched. CDR3 amino acids: CASSGGTSSQETQYF. The CDR3 nucleotides are TGTGCCAGCAGCGGTGGGACTAGCAGCCAAGAGACCCAGTACTTC.

V and J are TRBV19 and TRBJ1-4; D ambiguous. This CDR3 contains 19 residues. Germline CDR1 LNHDA, CDR2 SQIVND (reference sequence). With 2 bases removed from V and 7 bases from J, the gap between germline ends came to 26 bases. Written as DNA, the CDR3 is TGTGCCAGTAGTATATTCGCAGATACGCAGTACCTACGGGGTGAAAAACTGTTTTTT. Translated, it gives CASSIFADTQYLRGEKLFF. The full variable domain, its missing parts supplied by reference TRBV19 and TRBJ1-4, is DGGITQSPKYLFRKEGQNVTLSCEQNLNHDAMYWYRQDPGQGLRLIYYSQIVNDFQKGDIAEGYSVSREKKESFPLTVTSAQKNPTAFYLCASSIFADTQYLRGEKLFFGSGTQLSVL.

As regards this clonotype: A read error may be the cause here, since a much bigger clone is one base away. The V and J genes are TRBV28 and TRBJ2-7; D is perhaps TRBD2 (5 bases). The CDR3 loop spans 11 amino acids. The germline gives CDR1 MDHEN, CDR2 SYDVKM. CDR3 amino acids: CAGSPRTGKYF. The DNA for the CDR3 is TGTGCCGGCAGTCCTAGGACGGGGAAGTACTTC. The entire variable domain, with the rest obtained from reference TRBV28 and TRBJ2-7, is as follows: DVKVTQSSRYLVKRTGEKVFLECVQDMDHENMFWYRQDPGLGLRLIYFSYDVKMKEKGDIPEGYSVSREKKERFSLILESASTNQTSMYLCAGSPRTGKYFGPGTRLTVT.

This clonotype was seen many times. The chain has TRBV6-5 and TRBJ2-1; D may be TRBD1 (7 bases). CDR1 and CDR2 from the germline V gene are MNHEY and SVGAGI. The ends were cut back, 2 bases at V and 8 bases at J, with 16 bases in the middle. CDR3 length equals 15 residues. The CDR3 loop is CASSYGGGAFDEQFF. The DNA of the CDR3 is TGTGCCAGCAGTTACGGAGGGGGCGCCTTCGATGAGCAGTTCTTC.

This clonotype was recorded at least ten times. The rearrangement uses TRBV9 and TRBJ2-5; 10 bases agree with TRBD1. V shed 2 bases, J shed 4 bases, and the junction held 5 bases outside the gene matches. The germline V gene encodes CDR1 SGDLS and CDR2 YYNGEE. The CDR3 is 15 residues long. CDR3 amino acids: CASSVGQGGGETQYF. The CDR3 region has the DNA TGTGCCAGCAGCGTTGGACAGGGGGGGGGAGAGACCCAGTACTTC.

This clonotype has just a few counts. V is TRBV20-1 and J is TRBJ2-7; 8 bases fit TRBD2. The CDR3 contains 12 residues. The junction had 2 bases not matched to a gene; V was cut back by 5 bases and J by 2 bases. Germline V gene lookup returns CDR1 DFQATT and CDR2 SNEGSKA (reference sequence). This CDR3 reads CSAGTRTYEQYF. CDR3 in DNA: TGCAGTGCTGGGACTAGGACCTACGAGCAGTACTTC.

In this sample, this clonotype turned up a few times. V is TRBV7-9 and J is TRBJ1-1; possibly TRBD1 for D (5 bases). Germline CDR1 SEHNR, CDR2 FQNEAQ (reference sequence). The CDR3 has 10 amino acids. Trimming removed 11 bases from V and 4 bases from J, with 8 bases in between. The DNA for the CDR3 is TGTGCCGTTGGGGGCACTGAAGCTTTCTTT. This encodes CAVGGTEAFF.

This sequence joins TRBV12-3 or TRBV12-4 and TRBJ1-6; D unresolved. The length of the CDR3 is 14 residues. The V end lost 3 bases, the J end lost 8 bases, and 11 bases lay between the germline ends. CDR3 in amino acids: CASSFPSGDSPLHF. The CDR3 DNA follows: TGTGCCAGCAGTTTCCCTAGCGGGGATTCACCCCTCCACTTT.

This clonotype has ten or more counts. The chain employs TRBV24-1 and TRBJ2-3, with D unclear. V gave up 3 bases and J gave up 2 bases, with 11 bases separating them. This CDR3 contains 15 residues. Germline V gene data show CDR1 as KGHDR and CDR2 as SFDVKD. DNA for the CDR3: TGTGCCACCAGTGATCTCGCCGGGTCCACAGATACGCAGTATTTT. Its protein product is CATSDLAGSTDTQYF.

Concerning this clonotype: As the CDR3 is not closed by the conserved phenylalanine or tryptophan, this likely results from a read error. The chain links TRBV20-1 to TRBJ1-6, with D tentatively TRBD1 (5 bases). From germline, CDR1 is DFQATT and CDR2 SNEGSKA (reference sequence). This CDR3 contains 13 residues. Trimming pared 6 bases from V and 6 bases from J, leaving 12 bases between. Here the CDR3 reads CSADSGTNSPLHS. The DNA of the CDR3 is TGCAGTGCAGACTCCGGGACTAATTCACCCCTCCACTCT.

This clonotype has a count of ten or more. A read error may explain this, as a much larger clone is one base away. The chain recombines TRBV29-1 with TRBJ1-4, with D maybe TRBD1 (5 bases). The CDR3 totals 15 residues. From germline, CDR1 is SQVTM and CDR2 ANQGSEA. Trimming took off 7 bases at V and 0 bases at J, with 15 bases between the two ends. The CDR3 DNA reads TGCAGCGCCCGGGGGGGATTTGCAACTAATGAAAAACTGTTTTTT. This sequence encodes CSARGGFATNEKLFF.

At least ten counts were recorded for this clonotype. The chain combines TRBV29-1 with TRBJ2-7, with TRBD1 matching over 7 bases. The ends lost 6 bases at V and 6 bases at J; junction bases unmatched: 8. The CDR3 length is 12 residues. The germline gives CDR1 SQVTM, CDR2 ANQGSEA. The CDR3 nucleotides are TGCAGCGTCTCAGACAGGGTAGGCGAGCAGTACTTC. It yields the protein CSVSDRVGEQYF.

A word on this clonotype: At one end the junction does not follow the germline gene, possibly because of a read error. The J gene is TRBJ2-6, the V gene TRBV3-1, with a possible D match to TRBD1 (5 bases). This CDR3 contains 14 residues. CDR1 and CDR2 from the germline V gene are LGHDT and YNNKEL (reference sequence). In nucleotides, the CDR3 is TGTGCCAGCAGTACCGACTCTGGGGCCAACGTCCTGACCTTT. It specifies CASSTDSGANVLTF.

Concerning this clonotype: Just one base apart from a much larger clone, this may be a read error. The conserved phenylalanine or tryptophan is not found at the CDR3 terminus, so this likely reflects a read error. This rearrangement joins TRBV9 to TRBJ2-1, with D hard to call. The CDR3 covers 13 residues. In germline, CDR1 is SGDLS, CDR2 YYNGEE. Trimming removed 0 bases at V and 7 bases at J, with 8 bases between. CDR3 nucleotide sequence: TGTGCCAGCAGCGTAGTAGGGAAAAATGAGCAGTTCTCC. Amino acids: CASSVVGKNEQFS.

The sample holds many counts of this clonotype. The J gene is TRBJ1-2, the V gene TRBV12-3 or TRBV12-4; D possibly corresponds to TRBD1 (6 bases). Trimming stripped 6 bases from V and 7 bases from J, with 15 bases between. This CDR3 has 13 residues. CDR3 nucleotides: TGTGCCAGCAGGTACAGGGAAAAGGGTGGCTACACCTTC. This encodes CASRYREKGGYTF.

As for this clonotype: The germline gene is not matched at one end of the junction; a read error may be the cause. The V call is TRBV7-6, the J call TRBJ2-5; perhaps TRBD2 as D (6 bases). The CDR3 is made up of 15 amino acids. Per germline, CDR1 SGHVS and CDR2 FNYEAQ. CDR3 sequence reads: CASSICTSPQVTQYF. CDR3 in DNA: TGTGCCAGCAGCATTTGCACTAGCCCTCAAGTGACCCAGTACTTC.

Note on this clonotype: This may stem from a read error, because a much larger clone lies one nucleotide away. This chain links TRBV9 with TRBJ2-7; maybe TRBD1 (6 bases). CDR1 and CDR2 from the germline V gene are SGDLS and YYNGEE. This CDR3 has 14 residues. CDR3 sequence reads: CASSVGTATYEQSF. In nucleotides, the CDR3 is TGTGCCAGCAGCGTAGGGACAGCCACCTACGAGCAGTCCTTC.

This clonotype was counted many times. The V gene is TRBV2, the J gene TRBJ1-3, with 7 bases fitting TRBD1. Trimming at V came to 8 bases and at J to 4 bases, leaving 8 bases not matched to a gene. The CDR3 runs 14 residues. Germline CDR1 reads SNHLY; CDR2 reads FYNNEI. CDR3 amino acids: CASHPRGVGNTIYF. CDR3 bases: TGTGCCAGCCATCCCAGGGGGGTCGGAAACACCATATATTTT.

This clonotype was detected a few times. The V and J genes are TRBV18 and TRBJ2-1; the D call may be TRBD1 or TRBD2 (5 bases each). Trimming stripped 3 bases from V and 2 bases from J, with 11 bases between. The V gene's germline CDR1 is KGHSH and CDR2 LQKENI. This CDR3 contains 15 residues. The CDR3 spells CASSPGRNTYNEQFF. The DNA of the CDR3 is TGTGCCAGCTCACCGGGACGGAACACCTACAATGAGCAGTTCTTC.

As to this clonotype: A much larger clone lies one base from this, so it may be a read error. V and J are TRBV12-3 or TRBV12-4 and TRBJ1-5, with D perhaps TRBD1 (5 bases). Trimming stripped 8 bases from V and 5 bases from J, with 16 bases between. This CDR3 spans 14 amino acids. CDR3 loop: CASVEGRADQPQHF. CDR3 bases: TGTGCCAGCGTGGAAGGCAGGGCGGATCAGCCCCAGCATTTT.

This clonotype showed up many times. V usage is TRBV27 and J usage is TRBJ2-3, with TRBD1 identical over 9 bases. The germline V gene has CDR1 MNHEY and CDR2 SMNVEV (reference sequence). V trimming: 7 bases; J trimming: 4 bases; junction bases outside the gene matches: 6. This CDR3 region has 14 residues. The CDR3 here is CASIIDRGADTQYF. For the CDR3, the DNA is TGTGCCAGCATTATCGACAGGGGGGCAGATACGCAGTATTTT.

This clonotype showed up many times. The V call is TRBV27, the J call TRBJ1-2; maybe TRBD1 (5 bases). V gave up 4 bases and J gave up 8 bases, with 17 bases separating them. CDR3 length: 14 amino acids. Germline CDR1 is MNHEY and CDR2 is SMNVEV (reference sequence). The CDR3 loop is CASSYGQGSSGYTF. The CDR3 region has the DNA TGTGCCAGCAGTTACGGCCAGGGCTCGTCCGGCTACACCTTC.

This clonotype was observed many times. The genes are TRBV6-5 and TRBJ1-6, with D uncertain. Deletions cut 0 bases from V and 0 bases from J, with 9 bases between. Germline CDR1 and CDR2: MNHEY and SVGAGI. CDR3 size: 17 residues. The CDR3 here is CASSYSAPSSYNSPLHF. CDR3 DNA: TGTGCCAGCAGTTACTCGGCGCCAAGCTCCTATAATTCACCCCTCCACTTT.

This clonotype was seen at least ten times. The chain uses TRBV12-3 or TRBV12-4 and TRBJ2-5; TRBD2 might be the D (7 bases). The V end lost 5 bases, the J end lost 5 bases, and 24 bases lay between the germline ends. This CDR3 is 17 amino acids long. The CDR3 loop is CASSPPAGAQYWETQYF. The CDR3 DNA reads as TGTGCCAGCAGTCCTCCGGCGGGGGCGCAATATTGGGAGACCCAGTACTTC.

This clonotype appeared many times. J is TRBJ2-7 and V is TRBV5-1, with 7 bases that match TRBD1. CDR1 and CDR2 from the germline V gene are SGHRS and YFSETQ. Trimming cost V 0 bases and J 4 bases; bases outside gene matches: 4. The CDR3 runs to 14 residues. The CDR3 DNA is TGCGCCAGCAGCTTGGGAGGGGGCGATTACGAGCAGTACTTC. Translated: CASSLGGGDYEQYF.

This clonotype was picked up one time. One end of the junction does not line up with germline, which may come from a read error. V gene TRBV7-3 combines with J gene TRBJ2-5; 8 bases match TRBD2. CDR1 SGHTA and CDR2 FQGTGA come from the germline V gene. The CDR3 length is 17 residues. The CDR3 DNA sequence: TGTGCCAGCAGCTTAAGGGGAGCCGGGGGGGTAAAAGAGCCCCAGTACTTC. Residues: CASSLRGAGGVKEPQYF. Filled out from reference TRBV7-3 and TRBJ2-5, the complete variable domain reads GAGVSQTPSNKVTEKGKYVELRCDPISGHTALYWYRQSLGQGPEFLIYFQGTGAADDSGLPNDRFFAVRPEGSVSTLKIQRTERGDSAVYLCASSLRGAGGVKEPQYFGPGTRLLVL.

This clonotype was seen repeatedly, ten times or more. The chain recombines TRBV14 with TRBJ2-3; TRBD2 matches 7 bases. The V and J ends lost 8 bases and 1 base, in that order; junction bases with no gene match: 6. The germline gives CDR1 SGHDN, CDR2 FVKESK. The length of the CDR3 is 14 residues. The CDR3 region has the DNA TGTGCCAGCGGTAAGCTAGCGGGCACAGATACGCAGTATTTT. It encodes CASGKLAGTDTQYF.

This clonotype came up many times. This chain joins TRBV9 and TRBJ2-7; D unclear. V was pared by 4 bases and J by 3 bases, with 8 bases between. This CDR3 has 12 amino acids. Per germline, CDR1 SGDLS and CDR2 YYNGEE. The CDR3 region has the DNA TGTGCCAGCAGCCGCGGCGGCTACGAGCAGTACTTC. It encodes CASSRGGYEQYF. Based on the CDR3 plus reference TRBV9 and TRBJ2-7, the full variable domain is DSGVTQTPKHLITATGQRVTLRCSPRSGDLSVYWYQQSLDQGLQFLIQYYNGEERAKGNILERFSAQQFPDLHSELNLSSLELGDSALYFCASSRGGYEQYFGPGTRLTVT.